These 8 T cell receptor beta chains were all obtained from the same sample, sequenced in a study of cytomegalovirus exposure and HLA in healthy donors. The repertoire was sequenced with immunoSEQ multiplex PCR; TCRdb's copy has only in-frame clones and lacks some. The data show about 200,000 clones, around nine tenths seen once. Sequencing was done on a sample of PBMCs. Receptor source: a woman between 18 and 30 years old in good health and CMV-seropositive.

A word on this clone: The sample holds other DNA sequences that translate to the same CDR3. CDR3 nucleotide sequence: TGTGCCAGCAGCCAAGAGCTAGCTGGGACCTACGAGCAGTACTTC. It specifies CASSQELAGTYEQYF. The chain carries TRBV4-2 and TRBJ2-7; possibly TRBD2 for D (5 bases). The CDR3 spans 15 residues. V lost 0 bases and J lost 2, with 11 bases in between. In germline, CDR1 is LGHNA, CDR2 YNFKEQ.

The V call is TRBV30, the J call TRBJ2-5, with 9 bases aligning to TRBD1. This CDR3 is 14 amino acids long. J gave up 5 bases and V 1 base, and 5 bases lay outside the gene matches. Germline loops: CDR1 GTSNPN, CDR2 SVGIG (reference sequence). In DNA form, the CDR3 reads TGTGCCTGGAGTGGGGGGACAGGGCGGGAGACCCAGTACTTC. This gives the protein CAWSGGTGRETQYF.

The sample holds a few counts of this clone. This rearrangement joins TRBV9 to TRBJ2-7, with D uncertain. The CDR3 spans 13 residues. V was pared by 0 bases and J by 1 base, with 5 bases between. CDR1 and CDR2 (germline): SGDLS, YYNGEE. The CDR3 coding sequence is TGTGCCAGCAGCGTAGCCCCGTCCTACGAGCAGTACTTC. The encoded protein is CASSVAPSYEQYF.

The V and J genes are TRBV19 and TRBJ1-1; 10 positions match TRBD1. The CDR3 runs 23 residues. CDR1 and CDR2 from the germline V gene are LNHDA and SQIVND (reference sequence). The V and J ends lost 4 bases and 1 base, in that order; junction bases with no gene match: 27. The CDR3 region is CASSTGPGTGETFPLGKNTEAFF. In DNA form, the CDR3 reads TGTGCCAGTAGTACCGGCCCCGGGACAGGGGAAACCTTCCCCCTTGGGAAGAACACTGAAGCTTTCTTT.

The rearrangement joins TRBV5-1 to TRBJ2-5; 13 bases are shared with TRBD2. The germline V gene encodes CDR1 SGHRS and CDR2 YFSETQ. CDR3 size: 16 residues. Trimming removed 1 base from V and 5 bases from J; junction bases left unmatched: 5. CDR3 protein: CASSLRLAGGRETQYF. In DNA, the CDR3 is TGCGCCAGCAGCTTGAGACTAGCGGGAGGACGGGAGACCCAGTACTTC.

V is TRBV27 and J is TRBJ1-1; D is undetermined. This CDR3 spans 16 amino acids. Germline-derived CDR1 and CDR2 are MNHEY and SMNVEV (reference sequence). V was shortened by 2 bases and J by 5 bases, with 18 bases between the two germline ends. DNA for the CDR3: TGTGCCAGCAGTTTAAGTACGCGGGTTGTGGGTACTGAAGCTTTCTTT. Its protein is CASSLSTRVVGTEAFF.

This clone was observed once. CDR3 sequence: CASSRTGPNEQFF. CDR3 nucleotides: TGCGCCAGCAGTCGGACAGGGCCCAATGAGCAGTTCTTC. This chain joins TRBV4-1 and TRBJ2-1, with TRBD1 matching over 8 bases. The junction had 4 bases not matched to a gene; V was cut back by 6 bases and J by 6 bases. Germline CDR1 reads MGHRA; CDR2 reads YSYEKL. This CDR3 has 13 amino acids.

This chain joins TRBV6-5 and TRBJ1-2, with 9 positions matching TRBD1. V lost 4 bases and J lost 5; bases outside the gene matches: 5. CDR1 is MNHEY and CDR2 is SVGAGI in the germline V gene. This CDR3 is built from 14 residues. The CDR3: CASSLQGAGYGYTF. The CDR3 nucleotides read TGTGCCAGCAGTTTACAGGGGGCAGGGTATGGCTACACCTTC.